A selection of T cell receptor beta chains follows, all from one sample in a study of early T cells in non-severe SARS-CoV-2 infection. TCRdb passed the 5' RACE reads through MiXCR, listing each CDR3 protein once. The table lists 70,000 to 85,000 distinct CDR3 sequences, about 12% of them singletons. The sample comprised whole blood. The receptors here all came from an adult who was a healthcare worker with PCR-confirmed SARS-CoV-2 infection or an uninfected control (not recorded which). The CDR3 runs from the conserved cysteine through the conserved F or W. The order of the fields is D gene, clone size, V gene, J gene, CDR3 protein, CDR3 DNA. D genes are given only for firm matches. Expanded clones are given a class, and other clones once, few, many or no size at all.

.	.	TRBV20-1	TRBJ1-2	CSASTGNYGYTF	TGCAGTGCTTCGACGGGGAACTATGGCTACACCTTC
TRBD1	few	TRBV6-4	TRBJ1-2	CASREDREGYGYTF	TGTGCCAGCAGGGAGGACAGGGAAGGCTATGGCTACACTTTC
TRBD1	few	TRBV29-1	TRBJ1-2	CSVGGQGNGYTF	TGCAGCGTTGGGGGACAGGGGAATGGCTACACCTTC
TRBD2	many	TRBV5-1	TRBJ2-3	CASSPELAGVGADTQYF	TGCGCCAGCAGCCCAGAACTAGCGGGAGTTGGGGCAGATACGCAGTATTTT
TRBD2	few	TRBV19	TRBJ2-1	CASSAVLAGEQFF	TGTGCCAGTAGTGCCGTCCTAGCGGGTGAGCAGTTCTTC
.	.	TRBV24-1	TRBJ2-7	CATSDSLSGNGQYF	TGTGCCACCAGTGATTCTCTTAGCGGCAATGGGCAGTACTTC
.	few	TRBV5-1	TRBJ1-6	CASSVSGTLNNSPLHF	TGCGCCAGCAGCGTCTCCGGGACATTAAATAATTCACCCCTCCACTTT
.	few	TRBV13	TRBJ2-5	CASSLGLPGFQETQYF	TGTGCCAGCAGCTTAGGCCTCCCGGGGTTTCAAGAGACCCAGTACTTC
.	few	TRBV20-1	TRBJ2-7	CSARPPGGKLHEQYF	TGCAGTGCTAGACCCCCTGGCGGGAAACTCCACGAGCAGTACTTC
.	few	TRBV28	TRBJ1-1	CASSPPVTEAFF	TGTGCCAGCAGTCCCCCAGTTACTGAAGCTTTCTTT
.	.	TRBV27	TRBJ2-5	CASSLSWGGEETQYF	TGTGCCAGCAGTTTATCATGGGGAGGTGAAGAGACCCAGTACTTC
TRBD1	many	TRBV7-2	TRBJ1-2	CASSLDLGQGALDGYTF	TGTGCCAGCAGCTTAGATCTTGGACAGGGGGCCTTGGATGGCTACACCTTC
TRBD1	few	TRBV29-1	TRBJ1-2	CSAMTGGANYGYTF	TGCAGCGCCATGACAGGGGGCGCTAACTATGGCTACACCTTC
.	few	TRBV19	TRBJ2-3	CASSSGSYPDTQYF	TGTGCCAGTAGTAGCGGGTCATATCCAGATACGCAGTATTTT
.	.	TRBV12-3/TRBV12-4	TRBJ1-3	CASVSRGISGNTIYF	TGTGCCAGCGTTTCCCGCGGGATCTCTGGAAACACCATATATTTT
.	many	TRBV5-1	TRBJ1-1	CASSLAGAAGTEAFF	TGCGCCAGCAGCTTAGCAGGGGCCGCGGGAACTGAAGCTTTCTTT
.	.	TRBV29-1	TRBJ1-6	CSVLIDFNSPLHF	TGCAGCGTCCTCATAGATTTTAATTCACCCCTCCACTTT
.	few	TRBV7-2	TRBJ2-5	CASSLASETQYF	TGTGCCAGCAGCTTAGCGTCAGAGACCCAGTACTTC
.	many	TRBV5-1	TRBJ2-5	CASSLTGRGETQYF	TGCGCCAGCAGCTTGACGGGCAGGGGAGAGACCCAGTACTTC
.	few	TRBV4-1	TRBJ1-6	CASSQDLMGEPKSPLHF	TGCGCCAGCAGCCAAGATCTTATGGGGGAGCCAAAATCACCCCTCCACTTT
.	.	TRBV12-3/TRBV12-4	TRBJ2-2	CASSRQEWGDTGELFF	TGTGCCAGCAGCAGACAGGAGTGGGGTGACACCGGGGAGCTGTTTTTT
.	few	TRBV5-6	TRBJ2-5	CASSLELKETQYF	TGTGCCAGCAGCTTGGAGTTGAAAGAGACCCAGTACTTC
.	.	TRBV6-6	TRBJ1-5	CASSYGGSNQPQHF	TGTGCCAGCAGTTACGGGGGAAGCAATCAGCCCCAGCATTTT
TRBD1	many	TRBV25-1	TRBJ1-5	CASGTGDHQPQHF	TGTGCCAGCGGGACAGGGGACCATCAGCCCCAGCATTTT
.	.	TRBV27	TRBJ2-3	CASRPTAGWGTDTQYF	TGTGCCAGCAGACCGACAGCCGGGTGGGGCACAGATACGCAGTATTTT
.	.	TRBV18	TRBJ2-7	CASSQDHEQYF	TGTGCCAGCTCACAGGACCACGAGCAGTACTTC
.	.	TRBV20-1	TRBJ2-4	CSASLSPNIQYF	TGCAGTGCTAGCCTCTCTCCAAACATTCAGTACTTC
TRBD1	.	TRBV12-3/TRBV12-4	TRBJ1-1	CASSPGQGARNTEAFF	TGTGCCAGCAGCCCGGGACAGGGGGCAAGGAACACTGAAGCTTTCTTT
.	.	TRBV3-1	TRBJ1-1	CASSPRYTEAFF	TGTGCCAGCAGCCCCCGCTACACTGAAGCTTTCTTT
TRBD1	.	TRBV5-1	TRBJ1-1	CASRGQLNTEAFF	TGCGCCAGCAGGGGACAGTTGAACACTGAAGCTTTCTTT
TRBD2	.	TRBV20-1	TRBJ2-1	CSATPGAGSYNEQFF	TGCAGTGCTACCCCAGGAGCGGGATCGTACAATGAGCAGTTCTTC
.	.	TRBV20-1	TRBJ2-3	CSARAVADTQYF	TGCAGTGCTAGAGCTGTAGCCGATACGCAGTATTTT
TRBD2	.	TRBV7-6	TRBJ2-7	CASSPGTRSIEQYF	TGTGCCAGCAGCCCCGGGACTAGGTCCATCGAGCAGTACTTC
TRBD2	few	TRBV19	TRBJ2-1	CASSIGQREYDNEQFF	TGTGCCAGTAGTATAGGCCAGCGGGAGTATGACAATGAGCAGTTCTTC
.	many	TRBV9	TRBJ2-3	CASSPWVGTDTQYF	TGTGCCAGCAGCCCTTGGGTCGGCACAGATACGCAGTATTTT
.	few	TRBV15	TRBJ1-3	CATSRVEAPADF	TGTGCCACCAGCAGAGTGGAGGCCCCCGCAGATTTT
.	many	TRBV7-3	TRBJ2-1	CASRPLRDSSSYNEQFF	TGTGCCAGCAGACCACTGCGGGACTCGAGCTCCTACAATGAGCAGTTCTTC
TRBD2	many	TRBV9	TRBJ2-5	CASSVRGGETQYF	TGTGCCAGCAGCGTGCGGGGGGGAGAGACCCAGTACTTC
TRBD1	.	TRBV10-3	TRBJ1-5	CAISPRTGSNQPQHF	TGTGCCATCAGCCCCCGGACAGGGAGCAATCAGCCCCAGCATTTT
.	few	TRBV6-2/TRBV6-3	TRBJ2-7	CASSLTSGPTYEQYF	TGTGCCAGCAGTTTAACCTCGGGACCCACCTACGAGCAGTACTTC
TRBD2	.	TRBV29-1	TRBJ2-1	CSVEERGSSYNEQFF	TGCAGCGTGGAAGAGCGGGGGAGCTCCTACAATGAGCAGTTCTTC
.	few	TRBV7-9	TRBJ2-2	CASSLTPGQGNTGELFF	TGTGCCAGCAGCTTGACCCCAGGGCAGGGGAACACCGGGGAGCTGTTTTTT
TRBD1	.	TRBV7-6	TRBJ1-4	CASSIAGTGGEKLFF	TGTGCCAGCAGCATTGCCGGGACAGGTGGTGAAAAACTGTTTTTT
TRBD1	.	TRBV27	TRBJ2-3	CASSRGQGSIDTQYF	TGTGCCAGCAGCCGTGGACAGGGGAGTATAGATACGCAGTATTTT
.	many	TRBV12-3/TRBV12-4	TRBJ2-7	CASSPLGTYEQYF	TGTGCCAGCAGTCCCCTAGGGACCTACGAGCAGTACTTC
.	many	TRBV13	TRBJ2-5	CASSLAGGDAQGTQYF	TGTGCCAGCAGCTTAGCGGGGGGCGACGCACAAGGAACCCAGTACTTC
.	many	TRBV7-3	TRBJ2-2	CASSPASTRNTGELFF	TGTGCCAGCAGCCCCGCCAGCACCAGAAACACCGGGGAGCTGTTTTTT
TRBD2	.	TRBV5-1	TRBJ2-3	CASSLGLATLTDTQYF	TGCGCCAGCAGCTTGGGACTAGCGACTCTCACAGATACGCAGTATTTT
.	.	TRBV11-2	TRBJ1-3	CASSPTQGWDTIYF	TGTGCCAGCAGCCCCACACAGGGATGGGACACCATATATTTT
.	.	TRBV5-6	TRBJ1-5	CASSSGAGPQHF	TGTGCCAGCAGCTCAGGGGCAGGGCCCCAGCATTTT
.	.	TRBV5-1	TRBJ2-7	CASSAGRTADEQYF	TGCGCCAGCAGCGCTGGCCGTACTGCCGACGAGCAGTACTTC